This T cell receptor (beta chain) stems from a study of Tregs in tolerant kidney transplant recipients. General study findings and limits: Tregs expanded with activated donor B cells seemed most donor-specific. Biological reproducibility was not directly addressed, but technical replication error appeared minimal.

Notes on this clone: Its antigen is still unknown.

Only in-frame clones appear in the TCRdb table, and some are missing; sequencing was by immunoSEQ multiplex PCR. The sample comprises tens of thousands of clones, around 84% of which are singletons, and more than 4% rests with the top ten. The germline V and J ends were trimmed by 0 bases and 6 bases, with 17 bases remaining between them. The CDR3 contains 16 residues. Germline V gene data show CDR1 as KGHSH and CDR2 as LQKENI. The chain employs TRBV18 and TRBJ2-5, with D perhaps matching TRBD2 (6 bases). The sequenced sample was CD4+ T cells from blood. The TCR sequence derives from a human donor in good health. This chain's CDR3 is CASSPPMGGDLKTQYF. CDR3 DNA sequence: TGTGCCAGCTCACCACCTATGGGGGGAGATTTGAAGACCCAGTACTTC.